This T cell receptor beta chain came from a study of cytomegalovirus exposure and HLA in healthy donors. With 3 bases removed from V and 5 bases from J, the gap between germline ends came to 12 bases. The germline gives CDR1 MNHEY, CDR2 SVGAGI. CDR3 length: 14 residues. PCR used 60 Vbeta primers and 13 Jbeta primers. Sequencing used immunoSEQ multiplex PCR; TCRdb keeps in-frame clones, though not all of them. The repertoire has about 100,000 clones, around 62% of them found once; the top ten carry approximately 3.9%. The origin of this receptor is a man aged 25-45 years in good health and CMV-seropositive. What was sequenced was PBMCs. The V gene is TRBV6-5, the J gene TRBJ2-3; TRBD1 might be the D (6 bases). The CDR3 coding sequence is TGTGCCAGCAGTTATACAGGGTCTTTAGATACGCAGTATTTT. This encodes CASSYTGSLDTQYF.